The rows below give T cell receptor beta chains drawn from one sample of a study of T-cell memory formation after mild COVID-19. From the 5' RACE reads, TCRdb called clonotypes with MiXCR, one entry per CDR3 protein. The data contain about 260,000 distinct CDR3 sequences, 8.2% of them singletons. The source material was PBMCs or a T cell subset sorted from them (not recorded which). Receptors were obtained from a man between 18 and 35 years old who had mild COVID-19 (a few samples of this study predate the infection). Cell type and time point are not known. The CDR3 runs from the conserved cysteine through the conserved F or W. The order of the fields is CDR3 DNA, CDR3 protein, V gene, J gene, clone size, D gene. The D gene is left open where the match is weak. Expanded clones are given a class, and other clones once, few, many or no size at all.

CDR3 DNA: TGCGCCAGCAGGGCTGCGGGGGCCGGCTACGAGCAGTACTTC
CDR3 protein: CASRAAGAGYEQYF
V gene: TRBV5-1
J gene: TRBJ2-7
clone size: few
D gene: -

CDR3 DNA: TGCAGTGCTAGGGAAGGACAGGGAGAAAGTCAGCCCCAGCATTTT
CDR3 protein: CSAREGQGESQPQHF
V gene: TRBV20-1
J gene: TRBJ1-5
clone size: few
D gene: TRBD1

CDR3 DNA: TGCGCCAGCAGCCAAGGTACAGGGTTGCGCAATCAGCCCCAGCATTTT
CDR3 protein: CASSQGTGLRNQPQHF
V gene: TRBV4-1
J gene: TRBJ1-5
clone size: many
D gene: -

CDR3 DNA: TGCGCCAGCAGCTTGGGGCAGGGGGTCTATGGCTACACCTTC
CDR3 protein: CASSLGQGVYGYTF
V gene: TRBV5-1
J gene: TRBJ1-2
clone size: few
D gene: TRBD1

CDR3 DNA: TGCAGCGTTGACCTCCAGCGGGGATGGGAGACCCAGTACTTC
CDR3 protein: CSVDLQRGWETQYF
V gene: TRBV29-1
J gene: TRBJ2-5
clone size: once
D gene: TRBD2

CDR3 DNA: TGTGCCAGCACCACCCGCGGGGGGACGGAGACCCAGTACTTC
CDR3 protein: CASTTRGGTETQYF
V gene: TRBV5-4
J gene: TRBJ2-5
clone size: few
D gene: TRBD2

CDR3 DNA: TGTGCCAGCAGTGACCCAGGTAATAGCAATCAGCCCCAGCATTTT
CDR3 protein: CASSDPGNSNQPQHF
V gene: TRBV6-1
J gene: TRBJ1-5
clone size: few
D gene: -

CDR3 DNA: TGCGCCAGCAGCCCCGGAGGCAGGGGGGGAAAACTGTTTTTT
CDR3 protein: CASSPGGRGGKLFF
V gene: TRBV5-1
J gene: TRBJ1-4
clone size: many
D gene: TRBD1

CDR3 DNA: TGTGCCAGCACCTCTCCCCTCCTCGGCACTGAAGCTTTCTTT
CDR3 protein: CASTSPLLGTEAFF
V gene: TRBV6-5
J gene: TRBJ1-1
clone size: -
D gene: -

CDR3 DNA: TGCAGTGTAGAGCGGGGGGCAGATACGCAGTATTTT
CDR3 protein: CSVERGADTQYF
V gene: TRBV20-1
J gene: TRBJ2-3
clone size: few
D gene: TRBD2

CDR3 DNA: TGTGCCAGCAGCCAAGATCGGGGACCCCCCCGGGAGACCCAGTACTTC
CDR3 protein: CASSQDRGPPRETQYF
V gene: TRBV4-2
J gene: TRBJ2-5
clone size: few
D gene: -

CDR3 DNA: TGTGCCAGCACCCGACGGGCCAGGGGTGGGACTGAAGCTTTCTTT
CDR3 protein: CASTRRARGGTEAFF
V gene: TRBV6-5
J gene: TRBJ1-1
clone size: few
D gene: -

CDR3 DNA: TGCGCCAGCAGCCACTACGGACAGGGGAATACCTACAATGAGCAGTTCTTC
CDR3 protein: CASSHYGQGNTYNEQFF
V gene: TRBV4-1
J gene: TRBJ2-1
clone size: few
D gene: TRBD1

CDR3 DNA: TGTGCCAGCAGTTTACTTGCGGGGGTCCACAATGAGCAGTTCTTC
CDR3 protein: CASSLLAGVHNEQFF
V gene: TRBV12-3/TRBV12-4
J gene: TRBJ2-1
clone size: many
D gene: TRBD2

CDR3 DNA: TGTGCCAGCAGCTTAGGACAGGGGGAACAGCCCCAGCATTTT
CDR3 protein: CASSLGQGEQPQHF
V gene: TRBV7-2
J gene: TRBJ1-5
clone size: many
D gene: TRBD1

CDR3 DNA: TGTGCCACCAGCACCCGTGGGGGGCCCCAACCTGACGAGACCCAGTACTTC
CDR3 protein: CATSTRGGPQPDETQYF
V gene: TRBV24-1
J gene: TRBJ2-5
clone size: many
D gene: -

CDR3 DNA: TGCGCCAGCAGCATGGACCGGGCGTTCCAGGGGATTTACAATGAGCAGTTCTTC
CDR3 protein: CASSMDRAFQGIYNEQFF
V gene: TRBV5-1
J gene: TRBJ2-1
clone size: few
D gene: -

CDR3 DNA: TGTGCCAGCAGTTTAAGTATCCGCACAGATACGCAGTATTTT
CDR3 protein: CASSLSIRTDTQYF
V gene: TRBV28
J gene: TRBJ2-3
clone size: few
D gene: -

CDR3 DNA: TGTGCTAGCAGCTTAGATCTAGCGGGGATGGAGACCCAGTACTTC
CDR3 protein: CASSLDLAGMETQYF
V gene: TRBV7-7
J gene: TRBJ2-5
clone size: -
D gene: TRBD2

CDR3 DNA: TGCGCCAGCAGCTTGACGGTCACCGGGGAGCTGTTTTTT
CDR3 protein: CASSLTVTGELFF
V gene: TRBV5-1
J gene: TRBJ2-2
clone size: many
D gene: -

CDR3 DNA: TGTGCCAGCAGCCAAGGGCGAGGCTCTGGAAACACCATATATTTT
CDR3 protein: CASSQGRGSGNTIYF
V gene: TRBV4-2
J gene: TRBJ1-3
clone size: many
D gene: -

CDR3 DNA: TGCGCCAGCAGCTTCGAGACAGACAGAGAGACCCAGTACTTC
CDR3 protein: CASSFETDRETQYF
V gene: TRBV5-1
J gene: TRBJ2-5
clone size: -
D gene: -

CDR3 DNA: TGTGCCAGCAGCTTTATAGGGGGGTTAGCCAAAAACATTCAGTACTTC
CDR3 protein: CASSFIGGLAKNIQYF
V gene: TRBV5-5
J gene: TRBJ2-4
clone size: -
D gene: -

CDR3 DNA: TGTGCCAGCAGTGTATGGGGGCGAAACAATGAGCAGTTCTTC
CDR3 protein: CASSVWGRNNEQFF
V gene: TRBV2
J gene: TRBJ2-1
clone size: few
D gene: -

CDR3 DNA: TGTGCCAGCAGCCAAGGGACTAGCAGATTGACCCAGTACTTC
CDR3 protein: CASSQGTSRLTQYF
V gene: TRBV3-1
J gene: TRBJ2-5
clone size: -
D gene: TRBD2

CDR3 DNA: TGCGCCAGCAGCCGGGGACTAGCGGGGATCCAAGAGACCCAGTACTTC
CDR3 protein: CASSRGLAGIQETQYF
V gene: TRBV4-1
J gene: TRBJ2-5
clone size: -
D gene: TRBD2

CDR3 DNA: TGCGCCAGCAGCCAAGATTCCAGGGGCTTAGGGAACATTCAGTACTTC
CDR3 protein: CASSQDSRGLGNIQYF
V gene: TRBV4-3
J gene: TRBJ2-4
clone size: few
D gene: -

CDR3 DNA: TGTGCCAGCAGCCAGGAATTGCTAGCTCAGGATGAGCAGTTCTTC
CDR3 protein: CASSQELLAQDEQFF
V gene: TRBV4-2
J gene: TRBJ2-1
clone size: few
D gene: -

CDR3 DNA: TGTGCCAGCAGCGCCCAGACTAGCGGTCCCCACGGTGAGCAGTTCTTC
CDR3 protein: CASSAQTSGPHGEQFF
V gene: TRBV11-1
J gene: TRBJ2-1
clone size: -
D gene: TRBD2

CDR3 DNA: TGTGCCAGCAGTGGCCAGGGTTTTGGCTACACCTTC
CDR3 protein: CASSGQGFGYTF
V gene: TRBV12-3/TRBV12-4
J gene: TRBJ1-2
clone size: many
D gene: -

CDR3 DNA: TGTGCCAGCAGCGACGGAGGGAGCAAAAACATTCAGTACTTC
CDR3 protein: CASSDGGSKNIQYF
V gene: TRBV7-2
J gene: TRBJ2-4
clone size: many
D gene: -

CDR3 DNA: TGTGCCAGCAGTTCACAGGGTTTTCATAGCAATCAGCCCCAGCATTTT
CDR3 protein: CASSSQGFHSNQPQHF
V gene: TRBV6-5
J gene: TRBJ1-5
clone size: few
D gene: -

CDR3 DNA: TGTGCCAGCTCACTGGTCTTTCACAGCGAGCAGTTCTTC
CDR3 protein: CASSLVFHSEQFF
V gene: TRBV18
J gene: TRBJ2-1
clone size: few
D gene: -

CDR3 DNA: TGTGCCAGCAGTATCGGTAGCAATCAGCCCCAGCATTTT
CDR3 protein: CASSIGSNQPQHF
V gene: TRBV6-1
J gene: TRBJ1-5
clone size: -
D gene: -

CDR3 DNA: TGTGCCAGCAGCTTGACGGGCCCAGAGACCCAGTACTTC
CDR3 protein: CASSLTGPETQYF
V gene: TRBV7-9
J gene: TRBJ2-5
clone size: many
D gene: -

CDR3 DNA: TGCGCCAGCAGCCAAGGACTTTTCGACACAGATACGCAGTATTTT
CDR3 protein: CASSQGLFDTDTQYF
V gene: TRBV4-3
J gene: TRBJ2-3
clone size: few
D gene: -

CDR3 DNA: TGTGCCAGCAGCCAAGATTGGCTAGCGGGGAGACTTAGCACAGATACGCAGTATTTT
CDR3 protein: CASSQDWLAGRLSTDTQYF
V gene: TRBV4-2
J gene: TRBJ2-3
clone size: -
D gene: TRBD2

CDR3 DNA: TGTGCCAGCAGGAGGACAGGGTATGGCTACACCTTC
CDR3 protein: CASRRTGYGYTF
V gene: TRBV27
J gene: TRBJ1-2
clone size: -
D gene: TRBD1

CDR3 DNA: TGTGCCAGCACTTGGACGGACAATCAGCCCCAGCATTTT
CDR3 protein: CASTWTDNQPQHF
V gene: TRBV6-2/TRBV6-3
J gene: TRBJ1-5
clone size: -
D gene: -

CDR3 DNA: TGTGCCAGCAGCCCCGGGACTTGGGGCGAGACCCAGTACTTC
CDR3 protein: CASSPGTWGETQYF
V gene: TRBV9
J gene: TRBJ2-5
clone size: many
D gene: -